The 19 T cell receptor beta chains reported below all come from one sample, sequenced in a study of T cells in Graves' hyperthyroidism and ophthalmopathy (dated by TCRdb to between 2018 and 2020). The library was obtained by multiplex PCR. TCRdb lists the instrument as Illumina HiSeq 2000. TCR beta CDR3 regions were amplified from RNA transcripts. A first-round RT-PCR of the TCR CDR3 used the HTBI primer set with the Qiagen OneStep RT-PCR kit. TCRdb took the public reads, trimmed them with fastp at Q25, ran MiXCR for clone calling and kept in-frame beta chains. Each record represents a unique CDR3 protein, reported with the most common genes and DNA among its rows. The sample table contains about 690,000 distinct CDR3 sequences; only one count was recorded for approximately 15% of them. Roughly 16% of the sample lies in the top ten. The sample taken for sequencing was blood. These receptors were obtained from a man in his fifties or sixties with Graves' hyperthyroidism.

V usage is TRBV20-1 and J usage is TRBJ2-1, with TRBD2 matching over 12 bases. Unmatched junction bases numbered 8, after V lost 6 bases and J lost 8 bases. Per the germline V gene, CDR1 is DFQATT and CDR2 is SNEGSKA (reference sequence). The CDR3 covers 14 residues. The CDR3 protein is CSAAPPSGRDEQFF. The CDR3 bases are TGCAGTGCAGCCCCCCCTAGCGGGAGGGATGAGCAGTTCTTC.

This clonotype occurred a few times. The genes are TRBV7-2 and TRBJ2-5; D possibly uses TRBD1 or TRBD2 (5 bases each). In germline, CDR1 is SGHTA, CDR2 FQGNSA. CDR3 length: 16 residues. Trimming stripped 4 bases from V and 1 base from J, with 16 bases between. In DNA form, the CDR3 reads TGTGCCAGCAGCTATCGCAATCCGGGACCCCAAGAGACCCAGTACTTC. Translating it yields CASSYRNPGPQETQYF.

The DNA of the CDR3 is TGTGCCAGCAGTCAGGGGAAAAACATTCAGTACTTC. This gives the protein CASSQGKNIQYF. This rearrangement joins TRBV6-1 to TRBJ2-4; the D gene is possibly TRBD1 (6 bases). The CDR3 is made up of 12 amino acids. Trimming left V 5 bases short and J 4 bases short, with 6 bases between. CDR1 is MNHNS and CDR2 is SASEGT in the germline V gene.

This clonotype was detected only a few times. This chain connects TRBV29-1 to TRBJ2-3; D is perhaps TRBD1 (5 bases). V was shortened by 7 bases and J by 2 bases, with 10 bases between the two germline ends. CDR1 is SQVTM, CDR2 ANQGSEA, per germline. The CDR3 consists of 12 residues. CDR3 DNA: TGCAGCGGGGGCCCCTCCACAGATACGCAGTATTTT. Residues: CSGGPSTDTQYF.

This rearrangement joins TRBV20-1 to TRBJ2-7, with TRBD2 matching over 9 bases. The germline V gene has CDR1 DFQATT and CDR2 SNEGSKA (reference sequence). This CDR3 contains 13 residues. Losses at the gene ends were 6 bases for V and 5 bases for J; bases not matched to a gene: 8. The DNA of the CDR3 is TGCAGTGCGAGTTCTAGCGGGATGAACGAGCAGTACTTC. Translating it yields CSASSSGMNEQYF.

This clonotype was detected ten times or more. V usage is TRBV28 and J usage is TRBJ2-7; a weak D match, TRBD2 (5 bases). The V gene lost 4 bases and the J gene lost 2 bases, with 12 bases spanning the gap. This CDR3 has 14 amino acids. From germline, CDR1 is MDHEN and CDR2 SYDVKM. CDR3 bases: TGTGCCAGCAGTTCCGGGATGCCGCCCTACGAGCAGTACTTC. Translating gives CASSSGMPPYEQYF.

The chain uses TRBV24-1 and TRBJ2-1; 7 nucleotides align to TRBD2. V shed 9 bases, J shed 8 bases, and the junction held 18 bases outside the gene matches. This CDR3 spans 16 amino acids. The germline CDR1 and CDR2 sequences are KGHDR and SFDVKD. The CDR3 region has the DNA TGTGCCACCCAAACGACTAGTGGCGGGAGTCGCCATGAGCAGTTCTTC. It encodes CATQTTSGGSRHEQFF.

Details on this clonotype: Possible read error: a much larger clone is one base away. The chain recombines TRBV14 with TRBJ1-1; possible D gene TRBD1, 6 bases. Trimming removed 2 bases at V and 8 bases at J, with 24 bases between. Germline-derived CDR1 and CDR2 are SGHDN and FVKESK. This CDR3 comprises 17 residues. The CDR3 coding sequence is TGTGCCAGCAGCCAACTGAAAGATATAGTATTAGGGGGAGAAGCTTTCTTT. Protein product: CASSQLKDIVLGGEAFF.

At least ten counts were recorded for this clonotype. This chain links TRBV12-3 or TRBV12-4 with TRBJ1-6; D ambiguous. The CDR3 covers 13 residues. The V and J ends lost 5 bases and 8 bases respectively, with 10 bases between them. The CDR3 DNA sequence: TGTGCCAGCAGTCCCCCGGGCTATTCACCCCTCCACTTT. Amino acid sequence: CASSPPGYSPLHF.

This chain links TRBV4-1 with TRBJ1-2; tentative D call: TRBD1 (6 bases). The CDR3 runs 14 residues. The V gene's germline CDR1 is MGHRA and CDR2 YSYEKL. The V end was cut by 5 bases, the J end by 3 bases, with 13 bases between. This chain's CDR3 is CASSFRSGDYGYTF. CDR3 in DNA: TGCGCCAGCAGCTTTCGGTCAGGGGACTATGGCTACACCTTC.

The V gene is TRBV6-1, the J gene TRBJ2-3, with D unresolved. This CDR3 region has 14 residues. V gave up 6 bases and J gave up 2 bases, with 12 bases separating them. The germline V gene encodes CDR1 MNHNS and CDR2 SASEGT. In DNA, the CDR3 is TGTGCCAGCAGAATAACACTGAACACAGATACGCAGTATTTT. Translated: CASRITLNTDTQYF.

This clonotype was seen repeatedly, ten times or more. The V call is TRBV12-3 or TRBV12-4, the J call TRBJ2-7; 12 bases map to TRBD2. V lost 4 bases to trimming and J lost 7 bases; unmatched junction nucleotides: 8. CDR3 length: 15 residues. The CDR3 here is CASSSPTSGRPEQYF. The CDR3 coding sequence is TGTGCCAGCAGTTCGCCGACTAGCGGGAGACCAGAGCAGTACTTC.

This clonotype was counted many times. The chain joins TRBV12-3 or TRBV12-4 to TRBJ1-4; tentatively, D is TRBD1 (5 bases). V was cut by 4 bases and J by 7 bases, with 16 bases left in between. This CDR3 comprises 15 residues. The CDR3: CASSSPTAKGEKLFF. In nucleotides, the CDR3 is TGTGCCAGCAGTTCCCCGACAGCGAAAGGTGAAAAACTGTTTTTT.

V usage is TRBV5-5 and J usage is TRBJ1-4, with 8 bases aligning to TRBD1. CDR3 length: 13 residues. Trimming cost V 0 bases and J 8 bases; bases outside gene matches: 0. Germline loops: CDR1 SGHKS, CDR2 YYEKEE (reference sequence). The CDR3 protein is CASSLGTGEKLFF. DNA for the CDR3: TGTGCCAGCAGCTTGGGGACAGGGGAAAAACTGTTTTTT.

This clonotype was found many times. The rearrangement uses TRBV2 and TRBJ2-5; possibly TRBD2 for D (5 bases). The CDR3 consists of 16 residues. The V gene's germline CDR1 is SNHLY and CDR2 FYNNEI. Deletions cut 1 base from V and 4 bases from J, with 16 bases between. The CDR3 DNA follows: TGTGCCAGCAGTGAAGACAGAGGGAGAGGGTTAGAGACCCAGTACTTC. This gives the protein CASSEDRGRGLETQYF.

The table lists this clonotype with many counts. The genes are TRBV28 and TRBJ2-7; D call uncertain. Deletions cut 5 bases from V and 3 bases from J, with 8 bases between. The CDR3 covers 12 residues. CDR1 and CDR2 from the germline V gene are MDHEN and SYDVKM. The CDR3, as DNA: TGTGCCAGCAGTCCACTCCTCTACGAGCAGTACTTC. Protein: CASSPLLYEQYF.

This clonotype was counted only a few times. The V gene is TRBV2, the J gene TRBJ1-1; D not certain. The CDR3 extends over 13 amino acids. Germline CDR1 is SNHLY and CDR2 is FYNNEI. The V and J ends lost 1 base and 6 bases respectively, with 9 bases between them. In DNA form, the CDR3 reads TGTGCCAGCAGTGAAGGGATAGTCCCTGAAGCTTTCTTT. Translating gives CASSEGIVPEAFF.

This clonotype has ten or more counts. The chain links TRBV27 to TRBJ2-1; D may be TRBD2 (6 bases). Germline CDR1 is MNHEY and CDR2 is SMNVEV (reference sequence). V was shortened by 3 bases and J by 4 bases, with 19 bases between the two germline ends. The CDR3 loop spans 17 amino acids. CDR3: CASSFSNSGLVYNEQFF. CDR3 coding DNA: TGTGCCAGCAGTTTCTCCAATAGCGGCCTGGTGTACAATGAGCAGTTCTTC.

The CDR3 reads CSARQMTRGQAYGYTF. CDR3 nucleotides: TGCAGTGCTAGACAAATGACACGCGGACAGGCTTATGGCTACACCTTC. V is TRBV20-1 and J is TRBJ1-2, with 7 bases identical to TRBD1. Unmatched junction bases numbered 14, after V lost 2 bases and J lost 5 bases. The CDR3 is made up of 16 amino acids. Per germline, CDR1 DFQATT and CDR2 SNEGSKA (reference sequence).